This T cell receptor beta chain was captured by sequencing in a study of early T cells in non-severe SARS-CoV-2 infection. Across the whole study: Sequenced bulk RNA came from whole blood that was unsorted, and chains were unpaired.

Tagging with unique molecular identifiers was applied to individual cDNA molecules. Via MiXCR, TCRdb re-called the 5' RACE reads, giving one row per CDR3 protein. The table includes 52,000 or so distinct CDR3 sequences, around an eighth detected once. The sample holds many counts of this clonotype. The antigen remains unidentified. Overall study results and limits: Sequences matched to VDJdb favored anti-spike CD8 responses, while private and CD4 specificities were missed.

V was clipped by 5 bases and J by 1 base; unmatched bases: 6. From germline, CDR1 is WSHSY and CDR2 SAAADI. There are 17 residues in the CDR3. The sequence was obtained from an adult who was a healthcare worker with PCR-confirmed SARS-CoV-2 infection or an uninfected control (not recorded which). Material for sequencing was whole blood. The chain is built from TRBV10-2 and TRBJ1-5; TRBD1 aligns across 12 bases. The CDR3 coding sequence is TGCGCCAGCAGTCCCGGGACAGGGGGCGCGAGCAATCAGCCCCAGCATTTT. Its protein is CASSPGTGGASNQPQHF.